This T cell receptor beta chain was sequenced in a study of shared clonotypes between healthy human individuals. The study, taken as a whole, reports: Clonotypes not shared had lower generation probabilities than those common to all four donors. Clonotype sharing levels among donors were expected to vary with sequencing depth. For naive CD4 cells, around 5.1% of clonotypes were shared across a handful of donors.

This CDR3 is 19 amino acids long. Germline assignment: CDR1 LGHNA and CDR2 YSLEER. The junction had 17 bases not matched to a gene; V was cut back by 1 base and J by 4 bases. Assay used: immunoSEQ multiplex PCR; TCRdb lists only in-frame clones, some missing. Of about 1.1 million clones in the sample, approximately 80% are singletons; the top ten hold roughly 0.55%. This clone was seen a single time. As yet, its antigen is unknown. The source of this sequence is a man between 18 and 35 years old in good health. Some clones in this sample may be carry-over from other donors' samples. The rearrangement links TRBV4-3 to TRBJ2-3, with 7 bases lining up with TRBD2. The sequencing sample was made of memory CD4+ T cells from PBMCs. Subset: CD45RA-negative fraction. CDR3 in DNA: TGCGCCAGCAGCCAAGGCTTTCCCTTGCGGGAGAGTTGGGCAGATACGCAGTATTTT. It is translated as CASSQGFPLRESWADTQYF.